Below are 23 T cell receptor beta chains sequenced from a single sample in a study of T cell responses to AZD1222 COVID-19 vaccine. The data were produced by immunoSEQ multiplex PCR, yet TCRdb's version contains in-frame clones alone and is incomplete. The sample shows 100,000 or so clones, roughly 86% of them seen only once. The sample consisted of peripheral blood, taken 28 days after the second AZD1222 dose. Receptors originate from an adult who received the AZD1222 COVID-19 vaccine.

The V call is TRBV2, the J call TRBJ2-7; unclear D gene. The germline V and J ends were trimmed by 2 bases and 0 bases, with 17 bases remaining between them. The CDR3 is made up of 17 amino acids. In germline, CDR1 is SNHLY, CDR2 FYNNEI. CDR3 nucleotide sequence: TGTGCCAGCAGTGAATTTCGCGACCGACTGATCTCCTACGAGCAGTACTTC. It translates to CASSEFRDRLISYEQYF.

This clone was counted only a few times. The genes are TRBV4-3 and TRBJ2-7, with D perhaps matching TRBD2 (6 bases). CDR3 length: 14 residues. Germline CDR1 LGHNA, CDR2 YSLEER. The V gene lost 4 bases and the J gene lost 1 base, with 11 bases spanning the gap. Here the CDR3 reads CASSRGGDSYEQYF. The CDR3 DNA reads as TGCGCCAGCAGCCGGGGCGGGGATTCCTACGAGCAGTACTTC.

This clone was seen once. The chain recombines TRBV27 with TRBJ1-1, with 8 bases that match TRBD1. The trim removed 5 bases at V and 4 bases at J, leaving 9 bases unmatched. The CDR3 covers 15 residues. CDR1 and CDR2 (germline): MNHEY, SMNVEV (reference sequence). This CDR3 is CASSLGQGGLTEAFF. Written as DNA, the CDR3 is TGTGCCAGCAGTCTCGGACAGGGTGGGCTCACTGAAGCTTTCTTT.

The chain employs TRBV6-2 or TRBV6-3 and TRBJ2-3; D perhaps matches TRBD2 (5 bases). The length of the CDR3 is 12 residues. Germline V gene lookup returns CDR1 MNHEY and CDR2 SVGEGT. V was pared by 5 bases and J by 8 bases, with 11 bases between. The chain's CDR3 is CASSPPSGTQYF. CDR3 nucleotides: TGTGCCAGCAGTCCACCAAGCGGTACGCAGTATTTT.

The V call is TRBV5-1, the J call TRBJ2-2; 9 nucleotides match TRBD1. The CDR3 is 14 residues long. Unmatched junction bases numbered 5, after V lost 6 bases and J lost 5 bases. The germline gives CDR1 SGHRS, CDR2 YFSETQ. Here the CDR3 DNA reads TGCGCCAGCACCTTACAGGGGGCGACCGGGGAGCTGTTTTTT. As protein: CASTLQGATGELFF.

The chain is built from TRBV3-1 (or the pseudogene TRBV3-2) and TRBJ1-2; TRBD1 is a possible D gene (6 bases). Germline V gene sequence: CDR1 LGHDT, CDR2 YNNKEL (reference sequence). The V gene lost 6 bases and the J gene lost 4 bases, with 15 bases spanning the gap. The CDR3 has 14 residues. The CDR3 reads CASRLSTGFYGYTF. The CDR3, as DNA: TGTGCCAGCAGACTAAGCACAGGGTTCTATGGCTACACCTTC.

There are a few counts of this clone. The rearrangement uses TRBV3-1 (or the pseudogene TRBV3-2) and TRBJ2-5; D possibly corresponds to TRBD1 (6 bases). Germline CDR1 and CDR2: LGHDT and YNNKEL (reference sequence). V gave up 2 bases and J gave up 4 bases, with 11 bases separating them. The CDR3 loop spans 14 amino acids. CDR3 residues: CASSQKSDRETQYF. CDR3 coding DNA: TGTGCCAGCAGCCAAAAATCGGACAGAGAGACCCAGTACTTC.

The chain combines TRBV19 with TRBJ2-1, with D possibly TRBD1 on 6 matching bases. The CDR3 loop spans 12 amino acids. V was clipped by 4 bases and J by 10 bases, with 11 bases between them. Germline-derived CDR1 and CDR2 are LNHDA and SQIVND (reference sequence). The CDR3 DNA is TGTGCCAGTAGTAGATACAGGGACGAGCAGTTCTTC. Its protein product is CASSRYRDEQFF.

This chain connects TRBV11-3 to TRBJ2-7; tentatively, D is TRBD1 (6 bases). The CDR3 has 13 amino acids. Germline V gives CDR1 SGHNT, CDR2 YENEEA. The ends were cut back, 5 bases at V and 7 bases at J, with 15 bases in the middle. The CDR3 nucleotides read TGTGCCAGCAGCCCCAGGGGAGTACGGGAGCAGTACTTC. As protein: CASSPRGVREQYF.

There are a few counts of this clone. The rearrangement joins TRBV7-2 to TRBJ2-2, with 10 bases aligning to TRBD2. Germline trimming cut 5 bases from V and 4 bases from J; bases unmatched to any gene: 7. The CDR3 has 16 amino acids. Germline assignment: CDR1 SGHTA and CDR2 FQGNSA. DNA for the CDR3: TGTGCCAGCAGCCCACAACTAGCGGGGTCCACCGGGGAGCTGTTTTTT. This translates into CASSPQLAGSTGELFF.

The table lists this clone with a few counts. The chain has TRBV18 and TRBJ1-2; D is perhaps TRBD1 (5 bases). V was cut by 6 bases and J by 4 bases, with 21 bases left in between. The V gene's germline CDR1 is KGHSH and CDR2 LQKENI. The CDR3 runs to 16 residues. CDR3 in amino acids: CASSSTGTALAYGYTF. CDR3 nucleotides: TGTGCCAGCTCGTCAACCGGGACGGCTCTCGCCTATGGCTACACCTTC.

This chain uses TRBV9 with TRBJ2-7; D is perhaps TRBD2 (5 bases). V was trimmed by 0 bases and J by 4 bases, leaving 20 bases between them. This CDR3 spans 17 amino acids. Looked up from germline, CDR1 is SGDLS and CDR2 is YYNGEE. CDR3 coding DNA: TGTGCCAGCAGCGTAGGTCTACGCGGCGGGCCAACTTACGAGCAGTACTTC. Protein: CASSVGLRGGPTYEQYF.

CDR3 amino acids: CASSPGGTFYNSPLHF. CDR3 nucleotide sequence: TGCGCCAGCAGCCCCGGGGGAACCTTCTATAATTCACCCCTCCACTTT. The chain couples TRBV5-1 to TRBJ1-6; D is perhaps TRBD1 (5 bases). In germline, CDR1 is SGHRS, CDR2 YFSETQ. The CDR3 extends over 16 amino acids. The germline V and J ends were trimmed by 4 bases and 3 bases, with 14 bases remaining between them.

V gene TRBV30 combines with J gene TRBJ2-7, with TRBD2 identical over 8 bases. Germline assignment: CDR1 GTSNPN and CDR2 SVGIG (reference sequence). V lost 3 bases to trimming and J lost 5 bases; unmatched junction nucleotides: 6. This CDR3 is 13 amino acids long. The CDR3 spells CAWSTGRVDEQYF. Here the CDR3 DNA reads TGTGCCTGGAGCACCGGGAGGGTCGACGAGCAGTACTTC.

The rearrangement uses TRBV29-1 and TRBJ2-7; TRBD1 might be the D (6 bases). This CDR3 is built from 12 residues. CDR1 SQVTM and CDR2 ANQGSEA come from the germline V gene. V lost 2 bases and J 6 bases, leaving 11 bases between the germline ends. In nucleotides, the CDR3 is TGCAGCGTTGAAAGGGGGTCAAGCGAGCAGTACTTC. Translation gives CSVERGSSEQYF.

The chain combines TRBV2 with TRBJ2-7; D remains ambiguous. The germline V and J ends were trimmed by 5 bases and 5 bases, with 10 bases remaining between them. Germline CDR1 reads SNHLY; CDR2 reads FYNNEI. This CDR3 region has 12 residues. The chain's CDR3 is CASSPRLNEQYF. CDR3 in DNA: TGTGCCAGCAGTCCCAGGTTAAACGAGCAGTACTTC. The entire variable domain, with the rest obtained from reference TRBV2 and TRBJ2-7, is as follows: EPEVTQTPSHQVTQMGQEVILRCVPISNHLYFYWYRQILGQKVEFLVSFYNNEISEKSEIFDDQFSVERPDGSNFTLKIRSTKLEDSAMYFCASSPRLNEQYFGPGTRLTVT.

The CDR3 coding sequence is TGCGCCAGCAGCCTCTTAACTAGCGGGAGAAGGACAGATACGCAGTATTTT. Translation gives CASSLLTSGRRTDTQYF. The chain uses TRBV4-1 and TRBJ2-3; 11 nucleotides line up with TRBD2. Unmatched junction bases numbered 9, after V lost 4 bases and J lost 3 bases. Germline V gives CDR1 MGHRA, CDR2 YSYEKL. The CDR3 spans 17 residues.

Concerning this clone: This sample includes further DNA sequences coding for the same CDR3. The chain uses TRBV27 and TRBJ1-1, with no clear D. The CDR3 extends over 13 amino acids. The germline V gene has CDR1 MNHEY and CDR2 SMNVEV (reference sequence). V was pared by 0 bases and J by 1 base, with 3 bases between. The CDR3 DNA reads TGTGCCAGCAGTTTATCCAGGAACACTGAAGCTTTCTTT. Translating it yields CASSLSRNTEAFF.

This chain uses TRBV27 with TRBJ1-3; D is ambiguous. The CDR3 has 15 residues. Germline V gene lookup returns CDR1 MNHEY and CDR2 SMNVEV (reference sequence). V shed 2 bases and J shed 3 bases, with 11 bases lying between them. The CDR3 protein is CASSLRGSYGNTIYF. In DNA form, the CDR3 reads TGTGCCAGCAGTTTAAGAGGGTCTTATGGAAACACCATATATTTT.

The genes are TRBV15 and TRBJ2-7; 7 bases are a match to TRBD1. The junction had 9 bases not matched to a gene; V was cut back by 0 bases and J by 1 base. CDR3 length equals 17 residues. Per germline, CDR1 LNHNV and CDR2 YYDKDF (reference sequence). Here the CDR3 reads CATSRDWDSLLSYEQYF. As DNA, the CDR3 is TGTGCCACCAGCAGAGATTGGGACAGTCTACTTTCCTACGAGCAGTACTTC.

This rearrangement joins TRBV5-6 to TRBJ2-7, with D possibly matching TRBD1 (6 bases). Germline V gene lookup returns CDR1 SGHDT and CDR2 YYEEEE. The CDR3 totals 16 residues. V was cut by 4 bases and J by 1 base, with 18 bases left in between. Here the CDR3 DNA reads TGTGCCAGCAGCCCGCTACAGGGTGCTGAGTCCTACGAGCAGTACTTC. It codes for CASSPLQGAESYEQYF.

The CDR3 loop reads CASSPRQGSNYGYTF. The CDR3 coding sequence is TGCGCCAGCAGCCCCAGACAGGGATCCAACTATGGCTACACCTTC. The rearrangement uses TRBV5-1 and TRBJ1-2; 7 bases fit TRBD1. V trimming: 4 bases; J trimming: 2 bases; junction bases outside the gene matches: 8. Germline-derived CDR1 and CDR2 are SGHRS and YFSETQ. The CDR3 loop spans 15 amino acids.

The V gene is TRBV3-1 (or the pseudogene TRBV3-2), the J gene TRBJ1-2; D gene ambiguous. CDR1 and CDR2 (germline): LGHDT, YNNKEL (reference sequence). V shed 2 bases and J shed 5 bases, with 12 bases lying between them. There are 14 residues in the CDR3. CDR3 in DNA: TGTGCCAGCAGCCAACCCGGGGTCGGATATGGCTACACCTTC. Amino acid sequence: CASSQPGVGYGYTF.